This is a list of T cell receptor beta chains from one sample in a study of shared clonotypes between healthy human individuals. Measured with immunoSEQ multiplex PCR; TCRdb has only the in-frame clones, and not every one. The repertoire holds a few million clones, with 85% to 95% as singletons. Material for sequencing was naive CD4+ T cells from PBMCs. These receptors all come from a man younger than 30 in good health. Some clones in this sample may be carry-over from other donors' samples. Both conserved end residues are part of each CDR3. The D gene is left open where the match is weak. The size entry is marked missing in some rows and otherwise reads once, few, many or a size class.

TRBJ2-5 - - TRBV2 TGTGCCAGCAGTGGATTAGCGGATCAAGAGACCCAGTACTTC CASSGLADQETQYF
TRBJ1-4 TRBD1 - TRBV2 TGTGCCAGCAGTCTCGGACAGGCGTATGAAAAACTGTTTTTT CASSLGQAYEKLFF
TRBJ1-1 TRBD1 - TRBV18 TGTGCCAGCTCCCCTCAGGGGGGGCTAAACACTGAAGCTTTCTTT CASSPQGGLNTEAFF
TRBJ2-7 TRBD2 - TRBV6-5 TGTGCCAGCAGTTACTTTGGACTAGCGGGACCGTACGAGCAGTACTTC CASSYFGLAGPYEQYF
TRBJ2-5 - - TRBV10-3 TGTGCCATCAGCGAGAATCCACCGGAGACCCAGTACTTC CAISENPPETQYF
TRBJ1-5 - - TRBV7-2 TGTGCCAGCAGCTTAGACTGGAGTAGCAATCAGCCCCAGCATTTT CASSLDWSSNQPQHF
TRBJ1-2 - - TRBV4-1 TGCGCCAGCAGCCAACCCAGGGGCTATGGCTACACCTTC CASSQPRGYGYTF
TRBJ1-1 - - TRBV6-5 TGTGCCAGCAGCCCACGTCGGTCCGAAGCTTTCTTT CASSPRRSEAFF
TRBJ2-5 TRBD2 - TRBV5-1 TGCGCCAGCAGCACGGGACTAGCGGAGACCCAGTACTTC CASSTGLAETQYF
TRBJ2-7 TRBD2 - TRBV28 TGTGCCAGCACGGCGGGAGGTTCCTACGAGCAGTACTTC CASTAGGSYEQYF
TRBJ2-5 - - TRBV2 TGTGCCAGCAGTGATGAGGTGCGGTCCTCGCCGGGGACCCAGTACTTC CASSDEVRSSPGTQYF
TRBJ1-4 - - TRBV9 TGTGCCAGCAGCGTCGGCTCAACGACAGCTGAAAAACTGTTTTTT CASSVGSTTAEKLFF
TRBJ2-5 - once TRBV11-1 TGTGCCAGCAGGACGGGCGAGACCCAGTACTTC CASRTGETQYF
TRBJ2-7 - - TRBV6-1 TGTGCCAGCAGTGAAGCCTATGGTATAGACCATTTCTCCTACGAGCAGTACTTC CASSEAYGIDHFSYEQYF
TRBJ2-3 - - TRBV5-1 TGCGCCAGCGCCACGGAGGGGACAGATACGCAGTATTTT CASATEGTDTQYF
TRBJ1-1 TRBD1 - TRBV5-8 TGTGCCAGCAGCAATTTCCGGGACAGGGTAAACACTGAAGCTTTCTTT CASSNFRDRVNTEAFF
TRBJ2-3 TRBD2 - TRBV7-2 TGTGCCAGCAGCTTAACTAGCGGGAGGGCCACAGATACGCAGTATTTT CASSLTSGRATDTQYF
TRBJ1-5 - once TRBV4-1 TGCGCCAGCAGCCAAGACGGGTCCGGGAGCAATCAGCCCCAGCATTTT CASSQDGSGSNQPQHF
TRBJ1-4 - - TRBV6-5 TGTGCCAGCAGTTACTCTTATAGGCTAAATGAAAAACTGTTTTTT CASSYSYRLNEKLFF
TRBJ1-5 - - TRBV1 TGCACCAGCAGCCAGGCGAAAGGGGGTTATAGCAATCAGCCCCAGCATTTT CTSSQAKGGYSNQPQHF
TRBJ2-2 TRBD2 - TRBV5-4 TGTGCCAGCAGCTCGGGACTAGCGGGATGGTCGAACACCGGGGAGCTGTTTTTT CASSSGLAGWSNTGELFF
TRBJ2-7 TRBD1 once TRBV5-1 TGCGCCAGCAGCTTAGGCCCAGGAGGGACAGGGGCCTACGAGCAGTACTTC CASSLGPGGTGAYEQYF
TRBJ1-5 - - TRBV5-8 TGTGCCAGCAGCTCCGACGGAGATCAGCCCCAGCATTTT CASSSDGDQPQHF
TRBJ2-3 TRBD2 - TRBV7-9 TGTGCCAGCAGCTCCAGGACTAGCCCTACAGATACGCAGTATTTT CASSSRTSPTDTQYF
TRBJ2-7 - - TRBV6-1 TGTGCCAGCAGTGAGGGAGGGGGATCCTACGAGCAGTACTTC CASSEGGGSYEQYF
TRBJ1-2 - once TRBV2 TGTGCCAGCAAGTTAACCGGGTTGGGCTATGGCTACACCTTC CASKLTGLGYGYTF
TRBJ2-1 TRBD1 - TRBV28 TGTGCCACCACAGCGGGACAGGGCCGAGGTAGCTCCTACAATGAGCAGTTCTTC CATTAGQGRGSSYNEQFF
TRBJ1-3 - - TRBV2 TGTGCCAGCAGTTTTTTTACAGGGACCGGAAACACCATATATTTT CASSFFTGTGNTIYF
TRBJ1-4 - - TRBV10-3 TGTGCCATCAGTTCAGGGTCAGGTGATGAAAAACTGTTTTTT CAISSGSGDEKLFF
TRBJ2-7 - once TRBV19 TGTGCCAGTAGTCCAGCCCCTACGGGCGAGCAGTACTTC CASSPAPTGEQYF
TRBJ2-7 - - TRBV19 TGTGCCAGTAGAACCTCGGACTCCCTGGGGGACGAGCAGTACTTC CASRTSDSLGDEQYF
TRBJ2-7 - - TRBV30 TGTGCCTGGAGTGTACTGGCAGGGTCCAAGCAGTACTTC CAWSVLAGSKQYF
TRBJ1-5 - - TRBV10-3 TGTGCCATCTCACAGAGGGGGGGAGATAATAGCAATCAGCCCCAGCATTTT CAISQRGGDNSNQPQHF
TRBJ2-7 - - TRBV27 TGTGCCAGCAGTTTACGTCCTGGGGACCCGGGGCAGTACTTC CASSLRPGDPGQYF
TRBJ2-5 - - TRBV30 TGTGCCTGGAGTGTACGGAGGGGTGGGGAGACCCAGTACTTC CAWSVRRGGETQYF
TRBJ2-7 TRBD2 - TRBV28 TGTGCCAGCAGTTTCGGCCTAGCGGCTTTCTACTCCTACGAGCAGTACTTC CASSFGLAAFYSYEQYF
TRBJ2-5 - - TRBV30 TGTGCCTGGAGCCTCGTGGGGGAGACCCAGTACTTC CAWSLVGETQYF
TRBJ1-4 - - TRBV4-1 TGCGCCAGCAGCCAACTACAGAGGGAAAAACTGTTTTTT CASSQLQREKLFF
TRBJ1-5 - - TRBV6-1 TGTGCCAGCAGTGAAGATGGCGGCCGGAATCAGCCCCAGCATTTT CASSEDGGRNQPQHF
TRBJ2-7 TRBD2 - TRBV29-1 TGCAGCGTTGTCTCTTCTAGCGGAGGGTACGAGCAGTACTTC CSVVSSSGGYEQYF
TRBJ1-2 - - TRBV30 TGTGCCTGGAGTGAGGGCTCGGGGTATGGCTACACCTTC CAWSEGSGYGYTF
TRBJ1-1 - - TRBV30 TGTGCCTGGAGCCCAGGACAGCCTGAAGCTTTCTTT CAWSPGQPEAFF
TRBJ2-3 - once TRBV5-1 TGCGCCAGCAGCATAGGACAGCCAACCCCCACAGATACGCAGTATTTT CASSIGQPTPTDTQYF
TRBJ1-2 - few TRBV6-6 TGTGCCAGCAGTTACGATGGGGCATTGGACTACACCTTC CASSYDGALDYTF
TRBJ1-2 - once TRBV11-1 TGTGCCAGCTCATCGGGGCAGGGTGCATATGGCTACACCTTC CASSSGQGAYGYTF
TRBJ2-1 TRBD1 - TRBV5-1 TGCGCCAGCAGCGCTGCAAGGGACAGGGGTAAAAATGAGCAGTTCTTC CASSAARDRGKNEQFF